This T cell receptor beta chain originates from a study of T-cell reconstitution after alpha-beta-depleted transplantation in children. Findings and limits, study-wide: The origin of alpha-beta T cells about two months after transplant was reportedly several hundred expanded graft clones. Hyperexpanded clones declined; after one year, newly produced T cells mostly supplied diversity. Surviving recipient cells, namely T cells and thymic progenitors, were the source of high day-60 TCRbeta diversity in some patients.

Unique molecular identifiers were used in preparing the TCRbeta library. Using its own MiXCR run on the PCR reads, TCRdb lists one record per CDR3 protein. Of 600,000 to 800,000 distinct CDR3 sequences in the sample, about 12% are singletons; the top ten hold 0.79%. As concerns this clonotype: Its cognate antigen is unknown. The germline gene is not matched at one end of the junction; a read error may be the cause.

The clonotype originates from a girl aged 2-10 years with congenital amegakaryocytic thrombocytopenia, due to receive a stem cell transplant. The sample consisted of PBMCs, taken before TCRalphabeta/CD19-depleted stem cell transplant.

The CDR3 spells CAISGQNNYGDTF. The CDR3 coding sequence is TGTGCCATCAGTGGACAAAATAACTATGGCGACACCTTC. This chain joins TRBV10-3 and TRBJ1-2; D ambiguous. The CDR3 loop spans 13 amino acids. Per the germline V gene, CDR1 is ENHRY and CDR2 is SYGVKD.